Listed here are 21 T cell receptor beta chains from one sample, sequenced in a study of identical twins. TCRdb re-analysed the 5' RACE reads in MiXCR, keeping a single row per CDR3 protein. The sample holds 250,000 to 350,000 distinct CDR3 sequences, around 8.8% seen once. These data are also associated with another study on yellow fever vaccine responses in identical twins.

Sample: memory (CD45RO+) T cells sorted from blood. These receptors originate from a woman aged 18 to 35 in good health.

This clonotype has a handful of counts. The chain uses TRBV9 and TRBJ1-1; 7 nucleotides match TRBD1. Germline lookup yields CDR1 SGDLS and CDR2 YYNGEE. Unmatched junction bases numbered 4, after V lost 0 bases and J lost 2 bases. This CDR3 has 15 amino acids. CDR3: CASSVEAGGNTEAFF. As DNA, the CDR3 is TGTGCCAGCAGCGTAGAGGCAGGGGGTAACACTGAAGCTTTCTTT.

The genes are TRBV28 and TRBJ2-7; D is uncertain. The CDR3 contains 14 residues. From germline, CDR1 is MDHEN and CDR2 SYDVKM. The ends were cut back, 3 bases at V and 3 bases at J, with 12 bases in the middle. The DNA for the CDR3 is TGTGCCAGCAGTTTGGCCCTCTCGGGCTACGAGCAGTACTTC. Amino acid sequence: CASSLALSGYEQYF.

This clonotype was counted only a few times. The gene calls are TRBV7-6 and TRBJ2-6; D remains unclear. This CDR3 has 21 amino acids. V was pared by 4 bases and J by 0 bases, with 25 bases between. Germline CDR1 is SGHVS and CDR2 is FNYEAQ. This chain's CDR3 is CASSSPFVINPYYSGANVLTF. As DNA, the CDR3 is TGTGCCAGCAGCTCCCCCTTCGTGATCAACCCCTATTACTCTGGGGCCAACGTCCTGACTTTC.

This clonotype was recorded many times. The chain couples TRBV11-2 to TRBJ2-5, with D tentatively TRBD1 (5 bases). Germline CDR1 SGHAT, CDR2 FQNNGV. The length of the CDR3 is 14 residues. V lost 2 bases and J lost 1, with 8 bases in between. The CDR3 is CASSLRQGQETQYF. CDR3 DNA sequence: TGTGCCAGCAGCTTACGGCAGGGCCAAGAGACCCAGTACTTC.

This clonotype has a count of ten or more. This chain links TRBV7-6 with TRBJ2-5; D is ambiguous. The CDR3 sequence is 12 residues long. Germline V gives CDR1 SGHVS, CDR2 FNYEAQ. Trimming pared 5 bases from V and 4 bases from J, leaving 8 bases between. The CDR3 coding sequence is TGTGCCAGCAGCATGACTGGAGAGACCCAGTACTTC. This gives the protein CASSMTGETQYF. The whole variable domain, remainder taken from reference TRBV7-6 and TRBJ2-5, is GAGVSQSPRYKVTKRGQDVALRCDPISGHVSLYWYRQALGQGPEFLTYFNYEAQQDKSGLPNDRFSAERPEGSISTLTIQRTEQRDSAMYRCASSMTGETQYFGPGTRLLVL.

Ten or more counts support this clonotype. The V gene is TRBV5-1, the J gene TRBJ2-1; no firm D call. The CDR3 is 15 amino acids. Trimming removed 1 base at V and 6 bases at J, with 14 bases between. Germline V CDR1 and CDR2: SGHRS, YFSETQ. The CDR3 region is CASSLLLTPRNEQFF. The CDR3, as DNA: TGCGCCAGCAGCTTGTTGCTTACCCCTCGCAATGAGCAGTTCTTC.

The CDR3 nucleotides read TGTGCCAGCAGTATCGGGACCTTATTGTGGAACACCATATATTTT. It specifies CASSIGTLLWNTIYF. This chain uses TRBV6-1 with TRBJ1-3; D is possibly TRBD1 (5 bases). The CDR3 contains 15 residues. V was trimmed by 5 bases and J by 7 bases, leaving 18 bases between them. Germline V gene sequence: CDR1 MNHNS, CDR2 SASEGT.

This clonotype was found a few times. This chain connects TRBV20-1 to TRBJ1-1; no definite D call. This CDR3 region has 15 residues. CDR1 is DFQATT and CDR2 is SNEGSKA in the germline V gene (reference sequence). Trimming cost V 5 bases and J 5 bases, with 21 bases left between them. CDR3 amino acids: CSAQPGTPWGTEAFF. The CDR3 DNA sequence: TGCAGTGCTCAACCGGGCACTCCCTGGGGAACTGAAGCTTTCTTT.

This clonotype showed up just a few times. The chain uses TRBV20-1 and TRBJ2-7, with a weak D call TRBD1 (6 bases). Trimming pared 3 bases from V and 3 bases from J, leaving 12 bases between. CDR1 and CDR2 from the germline V gene are DFQATT and SNEGSKA (reference sequence). CDR3 length: 13 amino acids. The DNA of the CDR3 is TGCAGTGCTAGCGGACAGCGCGACTACGAGCAGTACGTC. It yields the protein CSASGQRDYEQYV.

The rearrangement joins TRBV19 to TRBJ2-1, with TRBD1 matching 10 bases. The CDR3 has 15 amino acids. The V segment lost 5 bases and the J segment 12 bases; nucleotides outside the gene matches: 13. The germline V gene has CDR1 LNHDA and CDR2 SQIVND (reference sequence). The CDR3 coding sequence is TGTGCCAGTAGTCCCCAGGGACAGGGGAGTCCGGGGCAGTTCTTC. It codes for CASSPQGQGSPGQFF.

This clonotype was recorded many times. J is TRBJ1-4 and V is TRBV6-6; D not resolved. Looked up from germline, CDR1 is MNHNY and CDR2 is SVGAGI (reference sequence). Trimming pared 6 bases from V and 4 bases from J, leaving 9 bases between. The CDR3 has 13 residues. The CDR3 DNA reads TGTGCCAGCAGCCAAGACTATAATGAAAAACTGTTTTTT. Encoded protein: CASSQDYNEKLFF.

This clonotype was seen many times. The rearrangement links TRBV20-1 to TRBJ2-3; 8 nucleotides align to TRBD2. This CDR3 region has 15 residues. The germline V gene encodes CDR1 DFQATT and CDR2 SNEGSKA (reference sequence). V shed 2 bases and J 1 base; nucleotides not matched to a gene: 5. The CDR3 nucleotides read TGCAGTGCTAGAACTCTTAGCGGGGGCACAGATACGCAGTATTTT. Translated, it gives CSARTLSGGTDTQYF.

This clonotype was counted only a few times. The chain is built from TRBV2 and TRBJ2-5; D might be TRBD2 (6 bases). Trimming took 1 base from V and 4 from J, leaving 10 bases between them. Germline V CDR1 and CDR2: SNHLY, FYNNEI. The CDR3 has 14 residues. This CDR3 reads CASSEVISGETQYF. CDR3 coding DNA: TGTGCCAGCAGTGAAGTTATTAGCGGAGAGACCCAGTACTTC. The variable domain in full, with the rest retrieved from reference TRBV2 and TRBJ2-5, is EPEVTQTPSHQVTQMGQEVILRCVPISNHLYFYWYRQILGQKVEFLVSFYNNEISEKSEIFDDQFSVERPDGSNFTLKIRSTKLEDSAMYFCASSEVISGETQYFGPGTRLLVL.

This clonotype was seen a few times. V is TRBV3-1 and J is TRBJ1-1; 9 bases map to TRBD1. The CDR3 consists of 15 residues. CDR1 is LGHDT and CDR2 is YNNKEL in the germline V gene (reference sequence). The V segment lost 8 bases and the J segment 4 bases; nucleotides outside the gene matches: 11. The CDR3 DNA follows: TGTGCCAGCGAGCCGGGACAGGGTCCGGTCACTGAAGCTTTCTTT. Amino acid sequence: CASEPGQGPVTEAFF.

The chain uses TRBV15 and TRBJ2-5, with D possibly matching TRBD2 (5 bases). Trimming stripped 4 bases from V and 5 bases from J, with 11 bases between. Germline assignment: CDR1 LNHNV and CDR2 YYDKDF (reference sequence). This CDR3 has 13 amino acids. The CDR3 here is CATSTMPGETQYF. The CDR3, as DNA: TGTGCCACCAGCACGATGCCGGGGGAGACCCAGTACTTC.

This clonotype came up many times. The CDR3 bases are TGCGCCAGCAGCCCGGGGACTAGCGGGAGCACAGATACGCAGTATTTT. As protein: CASSPGTSGSTDTQYF. This chain links TRBV5-1 with TRBJ2-3; 12 nucleotides agree with TRBD2. J gave up 0 bases and V 4 bases, and 3 bases lay outside the gene matches. The CDR3 is 16 amino acids. Germline V gives CDR1 SGHRS, CDR2 YFSETQ.

This clonotype was picked up many times. The chain has TRBV5-6 and TRBJ1-5; the D is unclear. This CDR3 has 13 amino acids. Between the trimmed V and J ends, which lost 1 base and 7 bases, there was a span of 9 bases. The germline gives CDR1 SGHDT, CDR2 YYEEEE. CDR3 sequence reads: CASSLYQEQPQHF. Written as DNA, the CDR3 is TGTGCCAGCAGCTTGTACCAGGAGCAGCCCCAGCATTTT.

This clonotype was seen ten or more times. The rearrangement uses TRBV29-1 and TRBJ2-7; 10 bases match TRBD1. The CDR3 runs to 13 residues. Germline assignment: CDR1 SQVTM and CDR2 ANQGSEA. Trimming cost V 6 bases and J 3 bases; bases outside gene matches: 5. CDR3 in amino acids: CSVAGQGVYEQYV. CDR3 in DNA: TGCAGCGTCGCCGGACAGGGGGTCTACGAGCAGTACGTC.

In its sample, this clonotype was seen a few times. The chain recombines TRBV6-4 with TRBJ2-2, with 7 bases matching TRBD2. The CDR3 is made up of 13 amino acids. Trimming at V came to 2 bases and at J to 6 bases, leaving 0 bases not matched to a gene. Germline CDR1 is MRHNA and CDR2 is SNTAGT. In DNA form, the CDR3 reads TGTGCCAGCAGTGACGGGGGGGCCGGGGAGCTGTTTTTT. Protein sequence: CASSDGGAGELFF.

This clonotype has more than one count but fewer than ten. The chain combines TRBV7-9 with TRBJ1-5, with D unclear. CDR1 SEHNR and CDR2 FQNEAQ come from the germline V gene (reference sequence). The CDR3 covers 14 residues. The V end was cut by 1 base, the J end by 6 bases, with 10 bases between. This CDR3 reads CASSLDGTGQPQHF. CDR3 nucleotides: TGTGCCAGCAGCTTAGACGGTACTGGTCAGCCCCAGCATTTT.

This clonotype occurred a few times. The CDR3 reads CASSEVRQAGELFF. CDR3 nucleotide sequence: TGTGCCAGCAGTGAAGTAAGACAGGCCGGGGAGCTGTTTTTT. The chain employs TRBV2 and TRBJ2-2; D is possibly TRBD1 (6 bases). Germline V gene sequence: CDR1 SNHLY, CDR2 FYNNEI. This CDR3 is 14 amino acids long. V was shortened by 1 base and J by 6 bases, with 9 bases between the two germline ends.